The source of this T cell receptor beta chain is a study of blood T cell repertoires in COVID-19. The wider study: PBMCs, B-cell-depleted T cells, or T cells provided the cDNA or gDNA that made up the material.

The authors' processing: Estimation of nucleated cell counts relied on the amplification of reference gene primers. Some clones are missing from TCRdb's copy, which holds only in-frame ones; the method was immunoSEQ multiplex PCR. Clone size and V and J calls were adopted from that table, with D and trimming inferred from the DNA. The sample holds roughly 250,000 clones, 88% seen once. This sequence was found in a man in his 60s who had recovered from COVID-19. Material: peripheral blood.

The CDR3 DNA is TGTGCCAGCAGCCAAGAGACTAGCGGGGCATCCTACAATGAGCAGTTCTTC. Residues: CASSQETSGASYNEQFF. The V gene is TRBV4-2, the J gene TRBJ2-1; 11 nucleotides match TRBD2. Per the germline V gene, CDR1 is LGHNA and CDR2 is YNFKEQ. The CDR3 loop spans 17 amino acids. The V and J ends lost 0 bases and 1 base, in that order; junction bases with no gene match: 2.